These 30 T cell receptor beta chains share one sample of origin, sequenced in a study of T-cell memory formation after mild COVID-19. TCRdb fed the 5' RACE reads into MiXCR, producing one record per CDR3 protein. This sample yields roughly 550,000 distinct CDR3 sequences, of which just over 20% are seen a single time; under 15% belongs to the top ten. Material: PBMCs or a T cell subset sorted from them (not recorded which). The origin of the receptors is an adult woman who had mild COVID-19 (a few samples of this study predate the infection). Cell type and time point are not known.

The CDR3, as DNA: TGTGCCAGCAGCTCCACGACAGGGGGCTTCGCAGATACGCAGTATTTT. It yields the protein CASSSTTGGFADTQYF. This sequence joins TRBV7-9 and TRBJ2-3; 10 bases line up with TRBD1. There are 16 residues in the CDR3. CDR1 is SEHNR and CDR2 is FQNEAQ in the germline V gene (reference sequence). V shed 4 bases, J shed 4 bases, and the junction held 8 bases outside the gene matches.

In this sample, this clonotype turned up a few times. The chain is built from TRBV12-3 or TRBV12-4 and TRBJ1-5, with D maybe TRBD1 (5 bases). V was pared by 4 bases and J by 3 bases, with 10 bases between. The CDR3 covers 14 residues. CDR3 nucleotide sequence: TGTGCCAGCAGTTCCGACGGACACAATCAGCCCCAGCATTTT. Translated: CASSSDGHNQPQHF.

This clonotype was detected only a few times. This chain links TRBV27 with TRBJ2-3; D not resolved. Germline values: CDR1 MNHEY, CDR2 SMNVEV (reference sequence). The CDR3 covers 16 residues. V shed 4 bases and J shed 2 bases, with 16 bases lying between them. As DNA, the CDR3 is TGTGCCAGCAGTTCCTACGGACGTAGGGACACAGATACGCAGTATTTT. It specifies CASSSYGRRDTDTQYF.

The chain combines TRBV30 with TRBJ1-1, with a tentative D call TRBD1 (5 bases). The germline V and J ends were trimmed by 1 base and 5 bases, with 11 bases remaining between them. CDR1 is GTSNPN, CDR2 SVGIG, per germline (reference sequence). CDR3 length equals 13 residues. CDR3 DNA sequence: TGTGCCTGGAGTGCCGGGACTGTTACTGAAGCTTTCTTT. This sequence encodes CAWSAGTVTEAFF.

This clonotype was seen a few times. The CDR3 DNA reads as TGTGCCAGCAGCCCGGCAGTGGCAGGCTGGAGCTACGAGCAGTACTTC. This gives the protein CASSPAVAGWSYEQYF. The chain carries TRBV27 and TRBJ2-7, with unresolved D. This CDR3 region has 16 residues. V was cut by 6 bases and J by 3 bases, with 21 bases left in between. Germline lookup yields CDR1 MNHEY and CDR2 SMNVEV (reference sequence).

This chain connects TRBV20-1 to TRBJ2-3; D is undetermined. CDR1 is DFQATT, CDR2 SNEGSKA, per germline (reference sequence). The CDR3 is 17 amino acids. V lost 0 bases and J 5 bases, leaving 21 bases between the germline ends. The CDR3 nucleotides read TGCAGTGCTAGAGATCTGACGGCGGAGTGGGTGGGAGATACGCAGTATTTT. As protein: CSARDLTAEWVGDTQYF.

V usage is TRBV5-1 and J usage is TRBJ2-2; D is unresolved. Trimming left V 5 bases short and J 1 base short, with 15 bases between. CDR1 and CDR2 (germline): SGHRS, YFSETQ. The CDR3 is 16 residues long. The CDR3 region is CASRKWQAKNTGELFF. In DNA form, the CDR3 reads TGCGCCAGCAGAAAGTGGCAGGCGAAGAACACCGGGGAGCTGTTTTTT.

This chain links TRBV20-1 with TRBJ2-5; 7 bases are a match to TRBD2. CDR3 length equals 12 residues. With V trimmed by 7 bases and J by 5 bases, 7 bases remained unmatched. In germline, CDR1 is DFQATT, CDR2 SNEGSKA (reference sequence). CDR3 loop: CSGSGMGETQYF. CDR3 DNA: TGCAGTGGGAGCGGGATGGGGGAGACCCAGTACTTC.

In its sample, this clonotype was seen many times. J is TRBJ2-3 and V is TRBV5-1, with unresolved D. Germline CDR1 is SGHRS and CDR2 is YFSETQ. The CDR3 covers 13 residues. With 7 bases removed from V and 2 bases from J, the gap between germline ends came to 11 bases. The CDR3 spells CASGYSSTDTQYF. CDR3 coding DNA: TGCGCCAGCGGTTATAGCTCCACAGATACGCAGTATTTT.

The CDR3 sequence: CATSDLREGVEQYF. DNA of the CDR3: TGTGCCACCAGTGATTTGCGGGAGGGAGTCGAGCAGTACTTC. V gene TRBV24-1 combines with J gene TRBJ2-7, with 8 bases aligning to TRBD2. J gave up 6 bases and V 0 bases, and 3 bases lay outside the gene matches. This CDR3 is built from 14 residues. Germline assignment: CDR1 KGHDR and CDR2 SFDVKD.

This clonotype was detected a few times. The rearrangement uses TRBV10-3 and TRBJ2-7, with a weak D call TRBD1 (5 bases). Germline lookup yields CDR1 ENHRY and CDR2 SYGVKD. The CDR3 runs to 12 residues. V gave up 6 bases and J gave up 0 bases, with 6 bases separating them. The CDR3 sequence: CAIRDSSYEQYF. CDR3 DNA: TGTGCCATCAGAGACAGCTCCTACGAGCAGTACTTC.

In this sample, this clonotype turned up a few times. This chain joins TRBV5-1 and TRBJ2-3, with D unresolved. The germline CDR1 and CDR2 sequences are SGHRS and YFSETQ. V lost 4 bases and J lost 1, with 7 bases in between. The CDR3 covers 13 residues. The CDR3 DNA reads TGCGCCAGCAGCCTACACCGCACAGATACGCAGTATTTT. It yields the protein CASSLHRTDTQYF.

This clonotype was seen a handful of times. This chain connects TRBV7-2 to TRBJ2-2, with 12 nucleotides matching TRBD1. J was trimmed by 5 bases and V by 0 bases; bases with no gene match: 4. Germline V gives CDR1 SGHTA, CDR2 FQGNSA. The CDR3 spans 17 residues. CDR3 nucleotides: TGTGCCAGCAGCTTAGCGGGACAGGGGGCGCGAACCGGGGAGCTGTTTTTT. Translating it yields CASSLAGQGARTGELFF.

J is TRBJ2-1 and V is TRBV18; 7 bases align to TRBD2. The V gene end was trimmed by 4 bases and the J gene end by 4 bases; junction bases not matched to a gene: 10. The CDR3 spans 16 residues. Germline V gene lookup returns CDR1 KGHSH and CDR2 LQKENI. CDR3: CASSLTSVELYNEQFF. The DNA of the CDR3 is TGTGCCAGCTCACTCACTAGCGTAGAGTTGTACAATGAGCAGTTCTTC. Looking up the rest from reference TRBV18 and TRBJ2-1 gives the full variable domain: NAGVMQNPRHLVRRRGQEARLRCSPMKGHSHVYWYRQLPEEGLKFMVYLQKENIIDESGMPKERFSAEFPKEGPSILRIQQVVRGDSAAYFCASSLTSVELYNEQFFGPGTRLTVL.

This chain joins TRBV15 and TRBJ1-2, with 7 positions matching TRBD1. The CDR3 spans 14 residues. Trimming took 0 bases from V and 8 from J; bases not matched to a gene: 6. Germline CDR1 and CDR2: LNHNV and YYDKDF (reference sequence). CDR3 protein: CATSREWTGKGYTF. The CDR3 DNA sequence: TGTGCCACCAGCAGAGAGTGGACAGGAAAAGGCTACACCTTC. The variable domain in full, with the rest retrieved from reference TRBV15 and TRBJ1-2, is DAMVIQNPRYQVTQFGKPVTLSCSQTLNHNVMYWYQQKSSQAPKLLFHYYDKDFNNEADTPDNFQSRRPNTSFCFLDIRSPGLGDTAMYLCATSREWTGKGYTFGSGTRLTVV.

The chain couples TRBV27 to TRBJ2-1; D is tentatively TRBD1 or TRBD2 (5 bases each). The V gene lost 0 bases and the J gene lost 6 bases, with 12 bases spanning the gap. Germline CDR1 reads MNHEY; CDR2 reads SMNVEV (reference sequence). The CDR3 is made up of 15 amino acids. For the CDR3, the DNA is TGTGCCAGCAGTTTATCCGGGACGGTGGGCAATGAGCAGTTCTTC. Translating gives CASSLSGTVGNEQFF.

This rearrangement joins TRBV5-1 to TRBJ2-5, with 10 bases lining up with TRBD2. V shed 4 bases, J shed 4 bases, and the junction held 13 bases outside the gene matches. CDR1 and CDR2 (germline): SGHRS, YFSETQ. The CDR3 is 17 amino acids. CDR3 in DNA: TGCGCCAGCAGCAGATTGGCGGCTAGCGGGGGCGGAGAGACCCAGTACTTC. Protein product: CASSRLAASGGGETQYF.

Comment on this clonotype: The junction and the germline gene differ at one end; a read error may be behind it. The V call is TRBV7-9, the J call TRBJ2-1, with TRBD2 identical over 10 bases. The germline gives CDR1 SEHNR, CDR2 FQNEAQ (reference sequence). The CDR3 loop spans 15 amino acids. The CDR3, as DNA: TGTGCCAGCAGGCCCACTAGCGGGGACTACAATGAGCAGTTATTC. Its translation is CASRPTSGDYNEQLF.

In this sample, this clonotype turned up a few times. V and J are TRBV2 and TRBJ2-7; 8 nucleotides match TRBD1. J lost 6 bases, V lost 3 bases, and 4 bases had no gene match. Looked up from germline, CDR1 is SNHLY and CDR2 is FYNNEI. The CDR3 is 13 residues long. DNA for the CDR3: TGTGCCAGCAGTGAGACAGGGGCAGGCGAGCAGTACTTC. Translating gives CASSETGAGEQYF. Full variable domain (rest looked up from reference TRBV2 and TRBJ2-7): EPEVTQTPSHQVTQMGQEVILRCVPISNHLYFYWYRQILGQKVEFLVSFYNNEISEKSEIFDDQFSVERPDGSNFTLKIRSTKLEDSAMYFCASSETGAGEQYFGPGTRLTVT.

The chain is built from TRBV2 and TRBJ1-4, with no clear D. This CDR3 contains 14 residues. V lost 8 bases to trimming and J lost 6 bases, with 16 bases between them. CDR1 and CDR2 from the germline V gene are SNHLY and FYNNEI. This CDR3 is CASLSGAGDEKLFF. CDR3 sequence (DNA): TGTGCCAGCCTCTCCGGTGCCGGGGATGAAAAACTGTTTTTT. Variable domain in full (rest from reference TRBV2 and TRBJ1-4): EPEVTQTPSHQVTQMGQEVILRCVPISNHLYFYWYRQILGQKVEFLVSFYNNEISEKSEIFDDQFSVERPDGSNFTLKIRSTKLEDSAMYFCASLSGAGDEKLFFGSGTQLSVL.

This clonotype was counted between two and nine times. The V call is TRBV7-2, the J call TRBJ2-5; D possibly corresponds to TRBD1 (5 bases). Trimming pared 4 bases from V and 7 bases from J, leaving 13 bases between. The CDR3 is 13 residues long. Germline assignment: CDR1 SGHTA and CDR2 FQGNSA. The CDR3 DNA reads as TGTGCCAGCAGCTCTGACAGTGCCGGGACCCAGTACTTC. The encoded protein is CASSSDSAGTQYF.

This clonotype was found a few times. V is TRBV9 and J is TRBJ2-3; TRBD1 might be the D (6 bases). CDR3 length equals 19 residues. CDR1 SGDLS and CDR2 YYNGEE come from the germline V gene. Trimming removed 4 bases from V and 0 bases from J, with 24 bases in between. Here the CDR3 reads CASSIQGRGEKSSTDTQYF. The CDR3 region has the DNA TGTGCCAGCAGCATACAGGGTCGGGGAGAAAAGTCTAGCACAGATACGCAGTATTTT.

This clonotype was seen a few times. The chain links TRBV20-1 to TRBJ2-1, with 8 bases lining up with TRBD2. Per germline, CDR1 DFQATT and CDR2 SNEGSKA (reference sequence). The trim removed 0 bases at V and 2 bases at J, leaving 6 bases unmatched. This CDR3 is built from 16 residues. The CDR3 protein is CSARDLAGSPYNEQFF. CDR3 sequence (DNA): TGCAGTGCTAGAGACTTAGCGGGGTCCCCCTACAATGAGCAGTTCTTC.

The V call is TRBV20-1, the J call TRBJ2-5; the match to TRBD1 covers 10 bases. The CDR3 totals 15 residues. V dropped 1 base and J dropped 5; count of bases not matched to a gene: 7. Germline loops: CDR1 DFQATT, CDR2 SNEGSKA (reference sequence). CDR3 in DNA: TGCAGTGCTAGAGTGGGGACAGGGGCAAGGGAGACCCAGTACTTC. Amino acid sequence: CSARVGTGARETQYF.

The chain employs TRBV12-3 or TRBV12-4 and TRBJ2-7, with D perhaps matching TRBD1 (6 bases). With 5 bases removed from V and 0 bases from J, the gap between germline ends came to 14 bases. The CDR3 totals 15 residues. The CDR3: CASSMYRTDSYEQYF. Here the CDR3 DNA reads TGTGCCAGCAGTATGTACAGGACAGACTCCTACGAGCAGTACTTC.

This clonotype showed up just a few times. The chain recombines TRBV5-1 with TRBJ2-7; D unclear. V was cut by 0 bases and J by 2 bases, with 9 bases left in between. CDR1 is SGHRS and CDR2 is YFSETQ in the germline V gene. The CDR3 is 14 amino acids. The CDR3 nucleotides read TGCGCCAGCAGCTTGGCCCCAGGACCCTACGAGCAGTACTTC. Amino acid sequence: CASSLAPGPYEQYF.

This chain links TRBV2 with TRBJ1-5, with a possible D match to TRBD1 (6 bases). CDR3 size: 13 residues. V lost 6 bases to trimming and J lost 4 bases, with 10 bases between them. CDR1 is SNHLY, CDR2 FYNNEI, per germline. The CDR3 sequence is CASSQRGNQPQHF. CDR3 nucleotide sequence: TGTGCCAGCAGCCAAAGGGGGAATCAGCCCCAGCATTTT. Supplemented by reference TRBV2 and TRBJ1-5, the full variable domain reads EPEVTQTPSHQVTQMGQEVILRCVPISNHLYFYWYRQILGQKVEFLVSFYNNEISEKSEIFDDQFSVERPDGSNFTLKIRSTKLEDSAMYFCASSQRGNQPQHFGDGTRLSIL.

The CDR3: CASSQDDEDVGNRGDYGYTF. For the CDR3, the DNA is TGTGCCAGCAGCCAAGATGATGAGGACGTAGGAAACAGGGGCGACTATGGCTACACCTTC. The chain combines TRBV14 with TRBJ1-2, with 7 bases identical to TRBD1. This CDR3 spans 20 amino acids. CDR1 and CDR2 (germline): SGHDN, FVKESK. V lost 0 bases, J lost 3 bases, and 19 bases stayed unmatched.

This rearrangement joins TRBV19 to TRBJ2-1; TRBD1 agrees at 10 bases. This CDR3 spans 20 amino acids. Per germline, CDR1 LNHDA and CDR2 SQIVND (reference sequence). V lost 5 bases and J lost 1; bases outside the gene matches: 17. CDR3 in DNA: TGTGCCAGTAGTCCGAGGGACAGGGGCCTCGGTAAGGGGTCCTACAATGAGCAGTTCTTC. It specifies CASSPRDRGLGKGSYNEQFF.

This clonotype was observed a few times. The chain employs TRBV2 and TRBJ2-7, with D possibly TRBD1 on 5 matching bases. Germline CDR1 reads SNHLY; CDR2 reads FYNNEI. The CDR3 covers 13 residues. Trimming shortened V by 10 bases and J by 0 bases, and 13 bases separated the two germline ends. The CDR3 nucleotides are TGTGCCACCCACATAGGGGACTCCTACGAGCAGTACTTC. Encoded protein: CATHIGDSYEQYF.